This record covers a single T cell receptor beta chain. The Seattle patients joined while their infection was active and were tracked longitudinally afterward. This specimen comes from a study of blood T cell repertoires in COVID-19. Study as a whole: The United States, Italy and Spain provided the acute and convalescent COVID-19 samples. In each case, the material was cDNA or gDNA derived from T cells, B-cell-depleted T cells, or PBMCs.

Here immunoSEQ multiplex PCR was the method, and the copy in TCRdb shows in-frame clones only, minus some. The sample contains some 240,000 clones, about 81% of which appear only once. This CDR3 has 14 residues. Germline V lookup: CDR1 SGHKS, CDR2 YYEKEE (reference sequence). With 2 bases clipped from V and 6 bases from J, the junction kept 4 bases outside the gene matches. The source of this sequence is a woman in her 70s with COVID-19, enrolled during active disease. J is TRBJ1-5 and V is TRBV5-5; TRBD1 agrees at 8 bases. Sequenced: peripheral blood. The CDR3 spells CASSFTGGVQPQHF. The CDR3, as DNA: TGTGCCAGCAGCTTTACAGGGGGGGTTCAGCCCCAGCATTTT.